This TCR beta chain was identified in a study of cytomegalovirus exposure and HLA in healthy donors. Here immunoSEQ multiplex PCR was the method, and the copy in TCRdb shows in-frame clones only, minus some. The sample yields fewer than 140,000 clones, 88% seen once. The sample comprised PBMCs. The sequence derives from a woman under 30 in good health and CMV-seropositive.

The CDR3: CASSPSHSVAYEQYF. The CDR3 DNA reads TGCGCCAGCAGCCCCTCCCACTCCGTTGCCTACGAGCAGTACTTC. The rearrangement joins TRBV4-1 to TRBJ2-7; no clear D. Germline V gives CDR1 MGHRA, CDR2 YSYEKL. The CDR3 consists of 15 residues. Trimming stripped 4 bases from V and 2 bases from J, with 15 bases between.